This passage covers 12 T cell receptor beta chains from one sample sequenced in a study of T cell responses to AZD1222 COVID-19 vaccine. Generated by immunoSEQ multiplex PCR, the TCRdb table keeps only in-frame clones and is missing some. The sample yields 65,000 to 70,000 clones, roughly four fifths seen once. The material was peripheral blood, obtained 28 days after the second AZD1222 dose. The receptors were gathered from an adult who received the AZD1222 COVID-19 vaccine.

This clone appeared once. The chain recombines TRBV7-9 with TRBJ1-3; no clear D gene. The CDR3 consists of 13 residues. Germline assignment: CDR1 SEHNR and CDR2 FQNEAQ (reference sequence). Trimming took 1 base from V and 8 from J, leaving 9 bases between them. CDR3 in amino acids: CASSLGGGDTIYF. Here the CDR3 DNA reads TGTGCCAGCAGCTTAGGCGGTGGCGACACCATATATTTT. The whole variable domain, remainder taken from reference TRBV7-9 and TRBJ1-3, is DTGVSQNPRHKITKRGQNVTFRCDPISEHNRLYWYRQTLGQGPEFLTYFQNEAQLEKSRLLSDRFSAERPKGSFSTLEIQRTEQGDSAMYLCASSLGGGDTIYFGEGSWLTVV.

This clone was detected only a few times. The chain uses TRBV6-4 and TRBJ2-1, with 8 bases identical to TRBD2. CDR3 length equals 15 residues. The V gene's germline CDR1 is MRHNA and CDR2 SNTAGT. V lost 0 bases and J lost 3; bases outside the gene matches: 1. The CDR3 protein is CASSDSSGDYNEQFF. The CDR3 nucleotides are TGTGCCAGCAGTGACTCTAGCGGGGACTACAATGAGCAGTTCTTC.

This clone occurred a few times. This sequence joins TRBV4-3 and TRBJ2-2; the D gene is possibly TRBD2 (6 bases). Germline V gene lookup returns CDR1 LGHNA and CDR2 YSLEER. With 5 bases removed from V and 6 bases from J, the gap between germline ends came to 13 bases. CDR3 length: 14 amino acids. CDR3 sequence: CASSSSREAGELFF. The CDR3 DNA reads as TGCGCCAGCAGCTCTTCCAGGGAGGCCGGGGAGCTGTTTTTT.

This chain links TRBV4-1 with TRBJ2-2, with 7 bases matching TRBD1. After removal of 0 bases from V and 13 bases from J, the junction contained 11 bases not matched to a gene. The CDR3 totals 15 residues. Germline CDR1 is MGHRA and CDR2 is YSYEKL. The CDR3 sequence is CASSQDFGQDRALFF. CDR3 DNA sequence: TGCGCCAGCAGCCAAGACTTCGGACAGGATCGTGCGCTGTTTTTT.

This chain uses TRBV7-6 with TRBJ2-3; maybe TRBD2 (6 bases). Trimming cost V 5 bases and J 3 bases, with 18 bases left between them. The CDR3 length is 16 residues. The V gene's germline CDR1 is SGHVS and CDR2 FNYEAQ. The chain's CDR3 is CASSPSTSLTTDTQYF. The CDR3 DNA sequence: TGTGCCAGCAGCCCGTCGACTAGTCTTACGACAGATACGCAGTATTTT.

The rearrangement links TRBV28 to TRBJ1-6, with TRBD1 matching 7 bases. In germline, CDR1 is MDHEN, CDR2 SYDVKM. With 4 bases clipped from V and 6 bases from J, the junction kept 3 bases outside the gene matches. The CDR3 runs to 14 residues. The CDR3 sequence: CASSSRDSNSPLHF. The CDR3 DNA reads as TGTGCCAGCAGTTCCCGGGACAGTAATTCACCCCTCCACTTT.

Note on this clone: This same CDR3 is encoded by further DNA sequences in the sample. This chain uses TRBV25-1 with TRBJ1-2, with unresolved D. The CDR3 is 13 amino acids. CDR1 MGHDK and CDR2 SYGVNS come from the germline V gene. The ends were cut back, 4 bases at V and 3 bases at J, with 9 bases in the middle. The CDR3 DNA reads TGTGCCAGCAGTGGAGGCCTGTACTATGGCTACACCTTC. Translation gives CASSGGLYYGYTF.

This rearrangement joins TRBV10-3 to TRBJ2-7, with TRBD1 matching over 8 bases. The germline gives CDR1 ENHRY, CDR2 SYGVKD. The CDR3 consists of 15 residues. Trimming at V came to 6 bases and at J to 0 bases, leaving 7 bases not matched to a gene. CDR3 bases: TGTGCCATCAGGACAGGGGCCGGAAGCTCCTACGAGCAGTACTTC. Translation gives CAIRTGAGSSYEQYF.

J is TRBJ1-3 and V is TRBV13; 7 bases match TRBD1. Losses at the gene ends were 4 bases for V and 3 bases for J; bases not matched to a gene: 6. The CDR3 has 15 residues. Germline CDR1 is PRHDT and CDR2 is FYEKMQ (reference sequence). CDR3 DNA sequence: TGTGCCAGCAGCTCACAGGGGAATTATGGAAACACCATATATTTT. Protein product: CASSSQGNYGNTIYF.

The V and J genes are TRBV9 and TRBJ2-2; D is ambiguous. V lost 1 base and J 7 bases, leaving 5 bases between the germline ends. Germline loops: CDR1 SGDLS, CDR2 YYNGEE. The CDR3 extends over 12 amino acids. The CDR3 DNA reads as TGTGCCAGCAGCGTATCCGGCGGGGAGCTGTTTTTT. It is translated as CASSVSGGELFF.

V usage is TRBV7-6 and J usage is TRBJ1-3; D possibly corresponds to TRBD1 (5 bases). V lost 5 bases and J lost 2, with 16 bases in between. CDR3 length equals 16 residues. Germline V gene sequence: CDR1 SGHVS, CDR2 FNYEAQ. The CDR3 DNA sequence: TGTGCCAGCAGCCGAAACGGGGCCCTCACTGGAAACACCATATATTTT. Its protein is CASSRNGALTGNTIYF.

The chain carries TRBV3-1 (or the pseudogene TRBV3-2) and TRBJ2-1; D possibly matches TRBD1 or TRBD2 (6 bases each). Germline V gene data show CDR1 as LGHDT and CDR2 as YNNKEL (reference sequence). The CDR3 totals 15 residues. V lost 2 bases and J 5 bases, leaving 13 bases between the germline ends. CDR3 region: CASSQSGAPNNEQFF. Here the CDR3 DNA reads TGTGCCAGCAGCCAATCGGGGGCACCCAACAATGAGCAGTTCTTC.